This TCR beta chain was captured in a study of T cells in localized non-small cell lung cancer (dated by TCRdb to the early 2020s). At the level of the whole study: The study analyzed T cell repertoires of about 230 early-stage NSCLC patients, comparing tumors and uninvolved tumor-adjacent lungs. All 220 or so NSCLC patients in the cohort were treatment-naive and had localized lung tumors that were resected. The mean age of the NSCLC patients was roughly 70 years, with approximately 130 men and 85 to 110 women.

Uninvolved adjacent lung was obtained at least 2 cm from the tumor margin, and the absence of atypia was confirmed by two independent pathologists. At diagnosis, peripheral blood, uninvolved tumor-adjacent lung and tumor were collected and were preserved as a mix of fresh-frozen and FFPE material. Broader findings and caveats from the paper: Uninvolved tumor-adjacent lung showed the highest T cell clonality, higher than tumor, which suggests more focused antigenic responses in the uninvolved tumor-adjacent lung. A median of around 50 of the top 100 tumor clones were detected in paired uninvolved adjacent lung, and 28 of these tumor clones were also found among the top 100 clones of the paired uninvolved adjacent lung. Because the study design was exploratory, TCR variables were selected using unadjusted p-values without false-discovery rate correction. Longer overall survival was associated with higher blood T cell density, whereas shorter survival was associated with higher adjacent-lung clonality. Multi-region tumor sequencing was not performed, so intratumor heterogeneity could not be excluded.

TCR beta CDR3 regions were sequenced from DNA using the immunoSEQ Assay. The original methods were these. To compute T cell density, TCR beta template counts were normalized to usable DNA, which was estimated by amplifying housekeeping genes. Using the preseqR package, richness was estimated by extrapolating to 120,000 templates for tissue samples and 400,000 templates for PBMC samples. Clonality was taken to be one minus Pielou's evenness. To identify tissue-enriched TCRs, differential abundance testing was run on productive amino-acid clonotypes with a minimum total count of 5 and an alpha of 0.1. The Jaccard Index and the Morisita Overlap Index were used to quantify repertoire overlap between compartments. TCR beta CDR3s were clustered by GLIPH together with public tetramer-defined viral CDR3s, and at least three viral sequences plus V-gene enrichment were required for viral motifs. The immuneACCESS repertoire file appears here via TCRdb, limited to in-frame rearrangements. These files lack a portion of the clones; in checked studies, under half of the deficit traces to unresolved V genes, and the cause of the others is not known. The V and J calls and clone size were taken over from that table, and D and trimming were inferred from the DNA. The table for this sample lists 1,000 or so clones; 19% of them were counted only once. Clones ranked in the top ten supply over 15% of the sample.

CDR1 and CDR2 are read off the germline V gene as MNHGY and SAAAGT. Ends trimmed: V by 0 bases, J by 2 bases; bases unmatched to a gene: 6. The CDR3 runs 16 residues from the cysteine to the phenylalanine. The DNA shown is the 48-base CDR3, in frame from base 1. This clone was observed a handful of times. Its antigen target is currently unknown. There are no base qualities to consult, and no much larger clone falls within one base. This sample comprised normal lung tissue next to the tumor, obtained before any cancer treatment. The V and J segments used are TRBV6-8 and TRBJ2-7; 8 middle bases align to TRBD1. This TCR was sampled from a female donor of 60 years or more with stage II squamous cell lung carcinoma. The nucleotide sequence is TGTGCCAGCAGTTACTCGAGGCAGGGGGCCACCTACGAGCAGTACTTC. The translation is CASSYSRQGATYEQYF.